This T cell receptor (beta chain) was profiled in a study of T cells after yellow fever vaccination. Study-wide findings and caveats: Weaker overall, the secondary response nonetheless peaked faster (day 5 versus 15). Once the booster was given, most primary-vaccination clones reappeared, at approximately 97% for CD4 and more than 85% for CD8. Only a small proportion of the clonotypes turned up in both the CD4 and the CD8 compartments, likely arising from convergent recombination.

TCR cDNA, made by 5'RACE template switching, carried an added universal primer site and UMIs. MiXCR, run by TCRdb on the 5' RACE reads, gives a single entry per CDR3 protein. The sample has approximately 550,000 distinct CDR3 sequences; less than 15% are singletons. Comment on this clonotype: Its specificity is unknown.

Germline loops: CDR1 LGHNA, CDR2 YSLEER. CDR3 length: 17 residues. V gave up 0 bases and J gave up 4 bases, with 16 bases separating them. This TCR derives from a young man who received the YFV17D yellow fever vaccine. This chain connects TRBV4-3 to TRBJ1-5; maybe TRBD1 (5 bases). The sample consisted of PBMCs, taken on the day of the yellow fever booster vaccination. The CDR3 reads CASSQDIGTIKNQPQHF. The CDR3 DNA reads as TGCGCCAGCAGCCAAGATATCGGGACCATTAAGAATCAGCCCCAGCATTTT.